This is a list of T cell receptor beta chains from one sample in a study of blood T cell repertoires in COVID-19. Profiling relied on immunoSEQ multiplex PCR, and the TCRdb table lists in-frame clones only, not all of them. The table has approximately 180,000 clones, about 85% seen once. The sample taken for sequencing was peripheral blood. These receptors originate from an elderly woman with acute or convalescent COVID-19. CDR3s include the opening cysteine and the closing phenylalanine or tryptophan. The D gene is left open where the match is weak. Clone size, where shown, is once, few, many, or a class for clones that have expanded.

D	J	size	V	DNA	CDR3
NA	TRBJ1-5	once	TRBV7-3	TGTGCCAGCAGCTTACGGTACGGTAGCAATCAGCCCCAGCATTTT	CASSLRYGSNQPQHF
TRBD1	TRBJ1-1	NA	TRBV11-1	TGTGCCAGCAGCTTAAAAGGGGGCGTCCACACTGAAGCTTTCTTT	CASSLKGGVHTEAFF
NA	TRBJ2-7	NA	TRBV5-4	TGTGCCAGCAGCTTGGGGGGAGGGGGTGGCCCCTACGAGCAGTACTTC	CASSLGGGGGPYEQYF
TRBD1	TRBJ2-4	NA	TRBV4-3	TGCGCCAGCAGCCTCCTGCTGACAGGGGAAGGAAAAAACATTCAGTACTTC	CASSLLLTGEGKNIQYF
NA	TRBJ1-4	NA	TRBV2	TGTGCCAGCAGTGAGGGGAGGGGCGCTCAACTGTTTTTT	CASSEGRGAQLFF
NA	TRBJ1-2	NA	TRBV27	TGTGCCAGCAAGGGCGGGGGTTTGGGGGAGAGGAACTATGGCTACACCTTC	CASKGGGLGERNYGYTF
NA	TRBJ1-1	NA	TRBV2	TGTGCCAGCAGTGGGGGGACAAGGGTGTCTGAAGCTTTCTTT	CASSGGTRVSEAFF
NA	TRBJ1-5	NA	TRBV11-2	TGTGCCAGCAGCTTAGGCGGGGGCGGACGTCAGCCCCAGCATTTT	CASSLGGGGRQPQHF
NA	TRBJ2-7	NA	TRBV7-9	TGTGCCAGCAGCGGGTACAGGGACCCCTACGAGCAGTACTTC	CASSGYRDPYEQYF
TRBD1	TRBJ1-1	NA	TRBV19	TGTGCCAGTAGTCCCCAGGGGGCTTTGGACACTGAAGCTTTCTTT	CASSPQGALDTEAFF
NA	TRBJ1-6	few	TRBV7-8	TGTGCCAGCCTCCAGGGGCGCGGGAATTCACCCCTCCACTTT	CASLQGRGNSPLHF
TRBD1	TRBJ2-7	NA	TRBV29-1	TGCAGCGTTGATTGGGACAGGGGCTACGAGCAGTACTTC	CSVDWDRGYEQYF
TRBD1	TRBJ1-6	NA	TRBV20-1	TGCAGTGCTAGTCCAATCCCGGGACAGGAATCCTATAATTCACCCCTCCACTTT	CSASPIPGQESYNSPLHF
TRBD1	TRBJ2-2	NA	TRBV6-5	TGTGCCAGCAAGCAGGGACAGCGGAACACCGGGGAGCTGTTTTTT	CASKQGQRNTGELFF